The 20 T cell receptor beta chains reported below all come from one sample, sequenced in a study of cytomegalovirus exposure and HLA in healthy donors. The PCR made use of 60 Vbeta and 13 Jbeta primers. The repertoire was sequenced with immunoSEQ multiplex PCR; TCRdb's copy has only in-frame clones and lacks some. Of 75,000 to 100,000 clones listed, 64% are singletons. Specimen: PBMCs. The receptors here all came from a man aged 60 to 75 in good health and CMV-seronegative.

The rearrangement uses TRBV6-5 and TRBJ1-1, with a weak D call TRBD1 (6 bases). CDR3 size: 15 residues. V was trimmed by 0 bases and J by 1 base, leaving 9 bases between them. Germline CDR1 and CDR2: MNHEY and SVGAGI. CDR3 coding DNA: TGTGCCAGCAGTTACTCCGGGACAAAGAACACTGAAGCTTTCTTT. Translation gives CASSYSGTKNTEAFF.

This clone was observed a handful of times. V is TRBV2 and J is TRBJ1-4; D remains ambiguous. CDR1 is SNHLY, CDR2 FYNNEI, per germline. The CDR3 has 14 amino acids. V was trimmed by 7 bases and J by 3 bases, leaving 12 bases between them. In DNA, the CDR3 is TGTGCCAGCACCGGGGTGGGAGCTAATGAAAAACTGTTTTTT. It yields the protein CASTGVGANEKLFF.

A few counts support this clone. The gene calls are TRBV10-3 and TRBJ2-2; D remains unclear. V was pared by 7 bases and J by 0 bases, with 9 bases between. CDR3 size: 14 residues. Germline V gene lookup returns CDR1 ENHRY and CDR2 SYGVKD. The CDR3 nucleotides are TGTGCCATCACGAGACAACCGAACACCGGGGAGCTGTTTTTT. Protein product: CAITRQPNTGELFF.

CDR3 protein: CATKPGQAQETQYF. Here the CDR3 DNA reads TGTGCCACCAAACCGGGACAGGCTCAAGAGACCCAGTACTTC. This chain links TRBV15 with TRBJ2-5; 8 nucleotides match TRBD1. Germline values: CDR1 LNHNV, CDR2 YYDKDF (reference sequence). CDR3 length equals 14 residues. V shed 7 bases and J 2 bases; nucleotides not matched to a gene: 6.

The chain uses TRBV5-6 and TRBJ2-3, with TRBD2 matching over 12 bases. Looked up from germline, CDR1 is SGHDT and CDR2 is YYEEEE. The junction had 8 bases not matched to a gene; V was cut back by 4 bases and J by 5 bases. The length of the CDR3 is 16 residues. CDR3 protein: CASSVLTSGRQDTQYF. CDR3 sequence (DNA): TGTGCCAGCAGCGTCTTGACTAGCGGGAGACAAGATACGCAGTATTTT.

CDR3 loop: CASSSPMNTEAFF. Written as DNA, the CDR3 is TGCGCCAGCAGCAGTCCGATGAACACTGAAGCTTTCTTT. This rearrangement joins TRBV23-1 to TRBJ1-1; D is ambiguous. TRBV23-1 falls under the ORF class, with uncertain function. Trimming took off 6 bases at V and 0 bases at J, with 8 bases between the two ends. CDR3 size: 13 residues.

The chain couples TRBV6-6 to TRBJ2-7; D is possibly TRBD1 (5 bases). From germline, CDR1 is MNHNY and CDR2 SVGAGI (reference sequence). V lost 9 bases, J lost 3 bases, and 21 bases lay in between. This CDR3 spans 15 amino acids. The CDR3 is CASTLGRAYLYEQYF. DNA for the CDR3: TGTGCCAGTACCCTGGGCAGGGCATACCTCTACGAGCAGTACTTC.

This clone was seen only once. V gene TRBV5-6 combines with J gene TRBJ2-1; 12 nucleotides match TRBD2. This CDR3 has 16 residues. With V trimmed by 4 bases and J by 5 bases, 7 bases remained unmatched. CDR1 and CDR2 from the germline V gene are SGHDT and YYEEEE. CDR3 coding DNA: TGTGCCAGCAGCCACCCTAGCGGGGGGGCAGACAATGAGCAGTTCTTC. Protein product: CASSHPSGGADNEQFF.

The chain's CDR3 is CASSLRTPNEQFF. CDR3 nucleotides: TGTGCCAGCAGTTTAAGGACTCCCAATGAGCAGTTCTTC. This chain uses TRBV27 with TRBJ2-1, with D tentatively TRBD2 (5 bases). V gave up 2 bases and J gave up 6 bases, with 8 bases separating them. The germline V gene encodes CDR1 MNHEY and CDR2 SMNVEV (reference sequence). This CDR3 is built from 13 residues.

The chain recombines TRBV4-1 with TRBJ2-2; 11 bases map to TRBD2. This CDR3 region has 18 residues. The V gene's germline CDR1 is MGHRA and CDR2 YSYEKL. Losses at the gene ends were 0 bases for V and 8 bases for J; bases not matched to a gene: 11. The CDR3 here is CASSQDLTSGSGWGELFF. Written as DNA, the CDR3 is TGCGCCAGCAGCCAAGATCTCACTAGCGGGAGTGGTTGGGGGGAGCTGTTTTTT.

Here the CDR3 reads CASSVAGNQPQHF. The CDR3 DNA sequence: TGTGCCAGCAGTGTCGCCGGGAATCAGCCCCAGCATTTT. The rearrangement joins TRBV6-1 to TRBJ1-5; D ambiguous. V was shortened by 4 bases and J by 4 bases, with 8 bases between the two germline ends. CDR3 size: 13 residues. The germline gives CDR1 MNHNS, CDR2 SASEGT.

The chain combines TRBV28 with TRBJ1-2; 7 bases map to TRBD1. Per the germline V gene, CDR1 is MDHEN and CDR2 is SYDVKM. The V segment lost 6 bases and the J segment 13 bases; nucleotides outside the gene matches: 11. The CDR3 consists of 12 residues. The DNA for the CDR3 is TGTGCCAGCAGAACCGGGACAGCGTTCTGCACCTTC. Residues: CASRTGTAFCTF.

The rearrangement joins TRBV6-6 to TRBJ2-1; TRBD2 aligns across 9 bases. The ends lost 4 bases at V and 6 bases at J; junction bases unmatched: 10. There are 16 residues in the CDR3. The germline V gene encodes CDR1 MNHNY and CDR2 SVGAGI (reference sequence). CDR3 nucleotide sequence: TGTGCCAGCAGTTTCCATAGCGGGAGTGGTGGCAATGAGCAGTTCTTC. Residues: CASSFHSGSGGNEQFF.

This clone has just a few counts. The chain links TRBV4-1 to TRBJ2-3; D gene uncertain. The CDR3 is 13 amino acids. The V end was cut by 4 bases, the J end by 0 bases, with 5 bases between. The germline V gene encodes CDR1 MGHRA and CDR2 YSYEKL. The CDR3 DNA reads TGCGCCAGCAGCCTCCGGAGCACAGATACGCAGTATTTT. As protein: CASSLRSTDTQYF.

This clone has more than one count but fewer than ten. V gene TRBV4-2 combines with J gene TRBJ1-4; 10 bases agree with TRBD1. The CDR3 loop spans 17 amino acids. CDR1 and CDR2 (germline): LGHNA, YNFKEQ. V shed 0 bases and J 6 bases; nucleotides not matched to a gene: 7. For the CDR3, the DNA is TGTGCCAGCAGCCAAGAGGGGCCCGGGACAGGGGATGAAAAACTGTTTTTT. Its protein product is CASSQEGPGTGDEKLFF.

This rearrangement joins TRBV19 to TRBJ1-5; D is undetermined. The germline gives CDR1 LNHDA, CDR2 SQIVND (reference sequence). The CDR3 spans 14 residues. V dropped 6 bases and J dropped 0 bases, with 9 bases sitting between them. The CDR3 nucleotides read TGTGCCAGTAGCCGGGGAAATAGCAATCAGCCCCAGCATTTT. Translation: CASSRGNSNQPQHF.

The rearrangement joins TRBV5-1 to TRBJ2-7, with 7 bases identical to TRBD1. This CDR3 has 15 amino acids. The V gene end was trimmed by 4 bases and the J gene end by 7 bases; junction bases not matched to a gene: 14. The germline gives CDR1 SGHRS, CDR2 YFSETQ. CDR3: CASSPRQGFSEEQYF. CDR3 coding DNA: TGCGCCAGCAGCCCCAGACAGGGATTTTCGGAGGAGCAGTACTTC.

The chain joins TRBV6-5 to TRBJ2-1; 11 bases map to TRBD2. The CDR3 consists of 15 residues. Germline V gene sequence: CDR1 MNHEY, CDR2 SVGAGI. V shed 6 bases and J 4 bases; nucleotides not matched to a gene: 5. The CDR3 DNA sequence: TGTGCCAGCAGGGCCGGGACTAGCGGATACAATGAGCAGTTCTTC. Translation: CASRAGTSGYNEQFF.

The J gene is TRBJ1-5, the V gene TRBV13; D possibly corresponds to TRBD1 (6 bases). Germline CDR1 reads PRHDT; CDR2 reads FYEKMQ (reference sequence). V lost 4 bases, J lost 6 bases, and 19 bases lay in between. CDR3 length: 16 amino acids. The CDR3 here is CASSSRGPTGSQPQHF. The CDR3, as DNA: TGTGCCAGCAGCTCGCGGGGGCCTACAGGGAGTCAGCCCCAGCATTTT. The full variable domain, with the rest looked up from reference TRBV13 and TRBJ1-5, is AAGVIQSPRHLIKEKRETATLKCYPIPRHDTVYWYQQGPGQDPQFLISFYEKMQSDKGSIPDRFSAQQFSDYHSELNMSSLELGDSALYFCASSSRGPTGSQPQHFGDGTRLSIL.

The V call is TRBV6-5, the J call TRBJ1-6; D ambiguous. Between the trimmed V and J ends, which lost 3 bases and 0 bases, there was a span of 9 bases. Germline lookup yields CDR1 MNHEY and CDR2 SVGAGI. The CDR3 has 16 amino acids. CDR3 residues: CASSYSAFSYNSPLHF. The CDR3 DNA follows: TGTGCCAGCAGTTATAGTGCTTTCTCCTATAATTCACCCCTCCACTTT.